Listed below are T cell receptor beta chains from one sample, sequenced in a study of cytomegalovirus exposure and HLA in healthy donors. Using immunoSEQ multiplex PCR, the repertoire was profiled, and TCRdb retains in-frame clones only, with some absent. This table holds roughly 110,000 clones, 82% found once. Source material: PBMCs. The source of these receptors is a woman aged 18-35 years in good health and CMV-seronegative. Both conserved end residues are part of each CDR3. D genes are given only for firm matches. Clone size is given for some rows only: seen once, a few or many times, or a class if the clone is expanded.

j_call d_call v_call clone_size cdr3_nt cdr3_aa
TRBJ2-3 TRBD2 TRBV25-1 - TGTGCCAGCAGCCCCCGGTCGCTAGCGGGAATAGATACGCAGTATTTT CASSPRSLAGIDTQYF
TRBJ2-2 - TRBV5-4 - TGTGCCAGCAGCTTCTTTCAGGGGAATACCGGGGAGCTGTTTTTT CASSFFQGNTGELFF
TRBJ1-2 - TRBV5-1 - TGCGCCAGCAGCTTGGGCGCGGGGGGGAGGGTGATGGATGGCTACACCTTC CASSLGAGGRVMDGYTF
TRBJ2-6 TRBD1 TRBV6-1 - TGTGCCAGCATCACAGGGGGCTCTGGGGCCAACGTCCTGACTTTC CASITGGSGANVLTF
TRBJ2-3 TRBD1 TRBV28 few TGTGCCAGCAGTTTGGGACAGACCACAGATACGCAGTATTTT CASSLGQTTDTQYF
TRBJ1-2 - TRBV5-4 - TGTGCCAGCAGCCGCATGGGGGGGAACTATGGCTACACCTTC CASSRMGGNYGYTF
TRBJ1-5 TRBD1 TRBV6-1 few TGTGCCAGCAGTGAGGGACAGCTCAATCAGCCCCAGCATTTT CASSEGQLNQPQHF
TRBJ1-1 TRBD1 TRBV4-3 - TGCGCCAGCAGCTTGCGGACAGGGGGCACTGAAGCTTTCTTT CASSLRTGGTEAFF
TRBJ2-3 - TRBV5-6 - TGTGCCAGCAGCTTTTTGGTGGCGGCAGATACGCAGTATTTT CASSFLVAADTQYF
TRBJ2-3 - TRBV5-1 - TGCGCCAGCAGCACGACTAGTTCAGATACGCAGTATTTT CASSTTSSDTQYF
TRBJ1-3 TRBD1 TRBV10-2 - TGCGCCAGCAGGGGAGGAGGGGGCACTGGAAACACCATATATTTT CASRGGGGTGNTIYF
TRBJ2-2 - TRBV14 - TGTGCCAGCAAAGATCGCGTGGCCGGGGAGCTGTTTTTT CASKDRVAGELFF
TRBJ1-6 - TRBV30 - TGTGCCTGGAGTTGGGGGCATCAGGATTCACCCCTCCACTTT CAWSWGHQDSPLHF
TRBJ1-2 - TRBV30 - TGTGCCTGGAGTTCAGGGAATCATGGCTACACCTTC CAWSSGNHGYTF
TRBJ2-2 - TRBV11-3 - TGTGCCAGCAGCCCTGGGGGCAGTTTCACCGGGGAGCTGTTTTTT CASSPGGSFTGELFF
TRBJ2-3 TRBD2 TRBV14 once TGTGCCAGCAGCCAAAGACTAGCGGGACGATACACAGATACGCAGTATTTT CASSQRLAGRYTDTQYF
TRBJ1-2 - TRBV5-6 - TGTGCCAGCAGCTTGGGAAGGGGCCACGGTGGCTACACCTTC CASSLGRGHGGYTF
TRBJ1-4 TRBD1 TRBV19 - TGTGCCAGTAGCAGCCACGACAGGGGAAGGACTGAAAAACTGTTTTTT CASSSHDRGRTEKLFF
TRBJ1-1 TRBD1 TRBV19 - TGTGCCAGTAGTCCCTGGGACAGGGGTTCCCCTGAAGCTTTCTTT CASSPWDRGSPEAFF
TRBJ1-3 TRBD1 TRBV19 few TGTGCCAGTAGTACAGGGGGGAGTGGAAACACCATATATTTT CASSTGGSGNTIYF
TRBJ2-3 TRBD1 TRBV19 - TGTGCCAGTAGTATGAGGACAGGGGGAAGCACAGATACGCAGTATTTT CASSMRTGGSTDTQYF
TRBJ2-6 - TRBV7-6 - TGTGCCAGCAGCTTAGCGTGGGAGGCTGGGGCCAACGTCCTGACTTTC CASSLAWEAGANVLTF
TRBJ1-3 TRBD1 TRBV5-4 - TGTGCCAGCAGCTCCGGGACAGGGGAAGGAGACACCATATATTTT CASSSGTGEGDTIYF
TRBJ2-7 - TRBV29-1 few TGCAGCGTTAGCCGGTCAAGCTCCTACGAGCAGTACTTC CSVSRSSSYEQYF
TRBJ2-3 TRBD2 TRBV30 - TGTAGCGGGGGGGCTAGCACAGATACGCAGTATTTT CSGGASTDTQYF
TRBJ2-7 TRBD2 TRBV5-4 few TGTGCCAGCAGCCAAGGGGCGGGGGTAGGGTACGAGCAGTACTTC CASSQGAGVGYEQYF
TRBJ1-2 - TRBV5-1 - TGCGCCAGCAGCTTGGTAGAGGGGGTGGGGGGCTACACCTTC CASSLVEGVGGYTF
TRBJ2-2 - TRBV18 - TGTGCCAGCTCAACGACAGTCTCTTTCGCAGGGGAGCTGTTTTTT CASSTTVSFAGELFF
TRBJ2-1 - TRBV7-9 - TGTGCCAGCAGCGACTCTCTAGCGCCCAGTAGGAGCTCCTACAATGAGCAGTTCTTC CASSDSLAPSRSSYNEQFF
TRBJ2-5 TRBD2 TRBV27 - TGTGCCAGCAGCGGACTAGCGGGAGTCTCAGAGACCCAGTACTTC CASSGLAGVSETQYF
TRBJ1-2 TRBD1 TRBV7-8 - TGTGCCAGCAGCCCTGGGACAGGGGGAAGCTACACCTTC CASSPGTGGSYTF